A selection of T cell receptor beta chains follows, all from one sample in a study of T-cell reconstitution after alpha-beta-depleted transplantation in children. One entry per CDR3 protein, called by TCRdb with MiXCR from the PCR reads. This table holds fewer than 350,000 distinct CDR3 sequences, almost 8% found once. The material sequenced was peripheral blood, taken 360 days after TCRalphabeta/CD19-depleted stem cell transplant. Receptor source: a female patient younger than 10 who had a stem cell transplant for Fanconi anemia, so the T cells may come from the graft donor. Each CDR3 is given with its conserved first and last residue. Fields, in order: clone size, V gene, J gene, D gene, CDR3 protein, CDR3 DNA. The D gene is left open where the match is weak. Only part of the rows carry a size: once, few, many, or a class if the clone is expanded.

>many|TRBV5-1|TRBJ2-2|TRBD2
CASSLAGTSGAKAGELFF
TGCGCCAGCAGCTTGGCCGGGACTAGCGGAGCCAAGGCAGGGGAGCTGTTTTTT
>many|TRBV6-1|TRBJ1-2|TRBD1
CASSWGQGVYGYTF
TGTGCCAGCAGCTGGGGACAGGGAGTCTATGGCTACACCTTC
>-|TRBV2|TRBJ1-2|-
CASGLGRGDGYTF
TGTGCCAGCGGTCTCGGCAGGGGAGATGGCTACACCTTC
>many|TRBV20-1|TRBJ1-2|-
CSASGGHNGYTF
TGCAGTGCTAGTGGGGGACATAATGGCTACACCTTC
>few|TRBV4-2|TRBJ1-2|-
CASSQGGDYGYTF
TGTGCCAGCAGCCAAGGGGGGGACTATGGCTACACCTTC
>-|TRBV14|TRBJ2-2|-
CASSYGHLNTGELFF
TGTGCCAGCAGCTATGGACACCTAAACACCGGGGAGCTGTTTTTT
>-|TRBV7-9|TRBJ2-3|-
CASAWSADTQYF
TGTGCCAGCGCCTGGTCGGCCGATACGCAGTATTTT
>few|TRBV20-1|TRBJ2-1|-
CSAPTGVEQFF
TGCAGTGCTCCCACCGGGGTAGAGCAGTTCTTC
>many|TRBV4-3|TRBJ2-3|-
CASSQSTGTDTQYF
TGCGCCAGCAGCCAGTCGACAGGCACAGATACGCAGTATTTT
>many|TRBV28|TRBJ2-3|-
CASSREPATDTQYF
TGTGCCAGCAGTAGAGAGCCAGCCACAGATACGCAGTATTTT
>few|TRBV7-3|TRBJ2-3|-
CASSFSGPTDTQYF
TGTGCCAGCAGCTTTTCGGGGCCCACAGATACGCAGTATTTT
>many|TRBV29-1|TRBJ1-1|-
CSGLVGQFEAFF
TGCAGCGGTTTAGTCGGACAGTTTGAAGCTTTCTTT
>-|TRBV7-9|TRBJ2-5|-
CASSLVRHQETQYF
TGTGCCAGCAGCTTAGTTAGACACCAAGAGACCCAGTACTTC
>many|TRBV29-1|TRBJ1-2|-
CSVDHSADGYTF
TGCAGCGTTGACCACTCTGCGGACGGCTACACCTTC
>few|TRBV11-1|TRBJ2-2|TRBD1
CASSYWTGGVTGELFF
TGTGCCAGCAGTTACTGGACAGGGGGTGTCACCGGGGAGCTGTTTTTT
>many|TRBV5-4|TRBJ2-1|TRBD1
CASSPRGSYNEQFF
TGTGCCAGCAGCCCCAGGGGGTCCTACAATGAGCAGTTCTTC
>many|TRBV20-1|TRBJ2-4|-
CSARGYLQNIQYF
TGCAGTGCTAGAGGTTACCTCCAAAACATTCAGTACTTC